This note documents a single TCR beta chain sequence. CDR1 KGHSH and CDR2 LQKENI come from the germline V gene. The CDR3 has 12 amino acids. V was shortened by 6 bases and J by 2 bases, with 7 bases between the two germline ends. The sample belongs to a study of blood T cell repertoires in COVID-19. The overall study: Among Cohort 3 donors, those recovered had two negative PCRs, clearance, or symptom resolution. The United States, Italy and Spain provided the acute and convalescent COVID-19 samples. PBMCs, B-cell-depleted T cells, or T cells were the source of the cDNA or gDNA that made up the material.

Assay: immunoSEQ multiplex PCR; the TCRdb copy retains only in-frame clones and omits some. The repertoire holds approximately 240,000 clones, with roughly nine tenths as singletons. Grouping used clinical history reported by participants in a survey and questionnaire. The TCR comes from a woman aged 45-60 years in a cohort exposed to, infected with or recovered from COVID-19 (not recorded which). Input material: PBMCs or T cells enriched from blood (not recorded which). V and J are TRBV18 and TRBJ1-2, with unresolved D. The CDR3 region has the DNA TGTGCCAGCTCTCCGGAGAACTATGGCTACACCTTC. Translation gives CASSPENYGYTF.